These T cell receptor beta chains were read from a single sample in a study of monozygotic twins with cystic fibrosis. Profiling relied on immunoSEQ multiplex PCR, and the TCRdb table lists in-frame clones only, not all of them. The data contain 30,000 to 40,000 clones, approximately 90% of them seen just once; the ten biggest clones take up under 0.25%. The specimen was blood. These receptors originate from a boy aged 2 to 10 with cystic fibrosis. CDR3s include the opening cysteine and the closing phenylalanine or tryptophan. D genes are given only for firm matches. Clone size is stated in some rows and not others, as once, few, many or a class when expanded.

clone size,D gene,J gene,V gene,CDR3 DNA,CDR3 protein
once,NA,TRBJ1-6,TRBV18,TGTGCCAGCTCACCACCGAACAGGCCTGATTCACCCCTCCACTTT,CASSPPNRPDSPLHF
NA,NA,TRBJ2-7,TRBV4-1,TGCGCCAGCAGCCAAGATCTGGGGGGCGACGAGCAGTACTTC,CASSQDLGGDEQYF
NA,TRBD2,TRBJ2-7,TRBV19,TGTGCCAGTAGTACAACTAGCGCCGTCATCTCCTACGAGCAGTACTTC,CASSTTSAVISYEQYF
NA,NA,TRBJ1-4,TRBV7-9,TGTGCCAGCAGCCCCGGGGCAGGGTCAAATGAAAAACTGTTTTTT,CASSPGAGSNEKLFF
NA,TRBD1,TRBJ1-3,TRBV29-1,TGCAGCGTTGAAGATCAGGACAGGGGTGGGAACACCATATATTTT,CSVEDQDRGGNTIYF
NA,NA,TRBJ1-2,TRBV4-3,TGCGCCAGCAGCCAAGATAGACGGCTCCACTATGGCTACACCTTC,CASSQDRRLHYGYTF
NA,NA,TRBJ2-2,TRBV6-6,TGTGCCAGCAGATTGGACGCCTCTAATACCGGGGAGCTGTTTTTT,CASRLDASNTGELFF
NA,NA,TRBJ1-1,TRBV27,TGTGCCAGCAGTTCAGTTCCCGGGGGTAGACGCACTTTCTTT,CASSSVPGGRRTFF
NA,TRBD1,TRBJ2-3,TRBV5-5,TGTGCCAGCAGCTTGCTGGGGACAGGGGTGGATACGCAGTATTTT,CASSLLGTGVDTQYF
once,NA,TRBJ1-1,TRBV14,TGTGCCAGCAGCCAACACAGGGACCTGAACACTGAAGCTTTCTTT,CASSQHRDLNTEAFF
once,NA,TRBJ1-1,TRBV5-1,TGCGCCAGCAGCTTGGTGGCGGGGGGCGAAACTGAAGCTTTCTTT,CASSLVAGGETEAFF
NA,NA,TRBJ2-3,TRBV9,TGTGCCAGCAGCCCCTGGCTAGGTACGCAGTATTTT,CASSPWLGTQYF
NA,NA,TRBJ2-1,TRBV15,TGTGCCACCAGCAAGGGTGGCGGGGATTACAATGAGCAGTTCTTC,CATSKGGGDYNEQFF
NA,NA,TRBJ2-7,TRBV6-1,TGTGCCAGCAGTGGACCCCTGAATGCGGGTGAGCAGTACTTC,CASSGPLNAGEQYF
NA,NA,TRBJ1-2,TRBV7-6,TGTGCCAGCAGCCGCCTAAGGTCAGGGGACGACTATGGCTACACCTTC,CASSRLRSGDDYGYTF
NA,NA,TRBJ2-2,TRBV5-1,TGCGCCAGCAGCTTCGGTGCGGGTAGGAACACCGGGGAGCTGTTTTTT,CASSFGAGRNTGELFF
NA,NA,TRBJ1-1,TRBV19,TGTGCCAGTAGTATCGCGAGCGGGGGAGAGGCTTTCTTT,CASSIASGGEAFF
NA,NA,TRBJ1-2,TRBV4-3,TGCGCCAGCAGCCAAGGCCCAACGGGGCCCAGGGGCTATGGCTACACCTTC,CASSQGPTGPRGYGYTF
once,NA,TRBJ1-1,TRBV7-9,TGTGCCAGCAGCTTAGATCAGGTCATACAGGGTCCTGAAGCTTTCTTT,CASSLDQVIQGPEAFF
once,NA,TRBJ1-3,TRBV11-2,TGTGCCAGCAGCTTAGAGCGCTCTGGAAACACCATATATTTT,CASSLERSGNTIYF
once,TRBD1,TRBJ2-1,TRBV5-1,TGCGCCAGCAGCTTTGGACAGGGGAGGGGTGAGCAGTTCTTC,CASSFGQGRGEQFF
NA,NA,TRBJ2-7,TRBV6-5,TGTGCCAGCAGCCCCTGGGACGGGAGCTCCTACGAGCAGTACTTC,CASSPWDGSSYEQYF
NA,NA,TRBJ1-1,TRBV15,TGTGCCACCAGCAGAGATCGGCAGAAAGAAGCTTTCTTT,CATSRDRQKEAFF
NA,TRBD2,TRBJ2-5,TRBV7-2,TGTGCCAGCAGCTTAGGGGGGGGTGAGAAGACCCAGTACTTC,CASSLGGGEKTQYF
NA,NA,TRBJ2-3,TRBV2,TGTGCCAGCGGGGCCATGTCTAGCACAGATACGCAGTATTTT,CASGAMSSTDTQYF
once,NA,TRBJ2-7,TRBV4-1,TGCGCCAGCAGCCAAGATGGGCTCGGGTCCTACGAGCAGTACTTC,CASSQDGLGSYEQYF
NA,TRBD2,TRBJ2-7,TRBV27,TGTGCCAGCAGTATAACGGGACTAGCGGGGTCTGGCTCCTACGAGCAGTACTTC,CASSITGLAGSGSYEQYF